Listed below are T cell receptor beta chains from one sample, sequenced in a study of blood T cell repertoires in COVID-19. The method was immunoSEQ multiplex PCR; TCRdb's version includes in-frame clones alone and lacks a portion of them. The top ten clones hold 20% to 30% of a sample with 100,000 to 150,000 clones, just under 80% of them seen once. Material for sequencing was peripheral blood. The receptors derive from a human donor in a cohort sampled during active COVID-19. CDR3s include the opening cysteine and the closing phenylalanine or tryptophan. D genes are given only for firm matches. Where a row states a size, it is once, few, many or the class of an expanded clone; other rows omit it.

d_call	v_call	clone_size	j_call	cdr3_aa	cdr3_nt
NA	TRBV6-5	NA	TRBJ2-7	CASNSVGRRGGEQYF	TGTGCCAGCAATTCGGTAGGTCGGCGGGGAGGCGAGCAGTACTTC
NA	TRBV4-1	NA	TRBJ1-1	CASSRGGVTEAFF	TGCGCCAGCAGCCGAGGAGGGGTCACTGAAGCTTTCTTT
TRBD1	TRBV2	NA	TRBJ2-3	CASSPLGQGSTDTQYF	TGTGCCAGCAGCCCTTTAGGACAGGGGAGCACAGATACGCAGTATTTT
NA	TRBV3-1/TRBV3-2	few	TRBJ2-3	CASSQGLRRSSTDTQYF	TGTGCCAGCAGCCAAGGCCTTCGGAGATCTAGCACAGATACGCAGTATTTT
NA	TRBV28	NA	TRBJ1-3	CASSLAGRNTIYF	TGTGCCAGCAGTTTAGCAGGGAGGAACACCATATATTTT
TRBD1	TRBV9	NA	TRBJ2-5	CASSVAQTTGGQETQYF	TGTGCCAGCAGCGTAGCCCAGACGACAGGGGGCCAAGAGACCCAGTACTTC
NA	TRBV7-8	few	TRBJ1-2	CASSLVAGGLYGYTF	TGTGCCAGCAGCTTAGTTGCCGGCGGCCTCTATGGCTACACCTTC
NA	TRBV20-1	few	TRBJ1-2	CSASGAAGYTF	TGCAGTGCTAGCGGAGCGGCGGGCTACACCTTC
NA	TRBV7-2	NA	TRBJ1-1	CASSFSGLNTEAFF	TGTGCCAGCAGCTTTTCTGGGCTGAACACTGAAGCTTTCTTT
NA	TRBV27	NA	TRBJ1-5	CASSSTPGGNNQPQHF	TGTGCCAGCAGCTCCACCCCTGGGGGGAACAATCAGCCCCAGCATTTT
TRBD1	TRBV3-1/TRBV3-2	NA	TRBJ1-1	CASSLQGSITEAFF	TGTGCCAGCAGTCTACAGGGGAGCATAACTGAAGCTTTCTTT
NA	TRBV27	NA	TRBJ1-2	CASTTAGASYGYTF	TGTGCCAGCACCACGGCAGGGGCATCCTATGGCTACACCTTC
TRBD1	TRBV30	many	TRBJ1-2	CAWGRDRPYGYTF	TGTGCCTGGGGCCGGGACAGGCCTTATGGCTACACCTTC
TRBD2	TRBV7-6	NA	TRBJ2-3	CASSSPSGTSTDTQYF	TGTGCCAGCAGCTCTCCTAGCGGAACTAGCACAGATACGCAGTATTTT
NA	TRBV3-1/TRBV3-2	NA	TRBJ1-2	CASSSGGNYGYTF	TGTGCCAGCAGCTCCGGGGGTAACTATGGCTACACCTTC
TRBD1	TRBV11-2	NA	TRBJ1-1	CASSFRTGMNTEAFF	TGTGCCAGCAGCTTTCGGACAGGGATGAACACTGAAGCTTTCTTT
NA	TRBV28	NA	TRBJ1-1	CASSQNQGRNTEAFF	TGTGCCAGCAGTCAAAACCAGGGTCGGAACACTGAAGCTTTCTTT
TRBD2	TRBV6-4	NA	TRBJ2-1	CASSDSGGSGDEQFF	TGTGCCAGCAGTGACTCGGGCGGGAGTGGGGATGAGCAGTTCTTC
TRBD2	TRBV24-1	NA	TRBJ2-1	CATSVPGLAGGLGSYNEQFF	TGTGCCACCAGTGTCCCGGGACTAGCGGGAGGCCTGGGGTCCTACAATGAGCAGTTCTTC
TRBD1	TRBV24-1	NA	TRBJ2-3	CAIGTGATDTQYF	TGTGCCATCGGGACAGGGGCCACAGATACGCAGTATTTT
NA	TRBV28	NA	TRBJ1-6	CASRGAALPLHF	TGTGCCAGTCGCGGGGCAGCGTTGCCCCTCCACTTT
TRBD2	TRBV10-3	NA	TRBJ2-7	CAIRERGGSYEQYF	TGTGCCATCAGGGAGCGGGGGGGGTCCTACGAGCAGTACTTC
NA	TRBV6-5	NA	TRBJ1-6	CASSYEGFRSPLHF	TGTGCCAGCAGTTACGAGGGTTTCCGTTCACCCCTCCACTTT
NA	TRBV7-2	NA	TRBJ1-1	CASSLALGGYTEAFF	TGTGCCAGCAGCTTGGCCTTAGGGGGTTACACTGAAGCTTTCTTT
NA	TRBV7-9	few	TRBJ1-2	CASSLNSLYGYTF	TGTGCCAGCAGCTTAAATTCTCTCTATGGCTACACCTTC
TRBD2	TRBV6-6	once	TRBJ2-1	CASSPTSGGASYNEQFF	TGTGCCAGCAGTCCAACTAGCGGGGGGGCCTCCTACAATGAGCAGTTCTTC
NA	TRBV27	NA	TRBJ1-2	CASSLEGNYGYTF	TGTGCCAGCAGTTTGGAGGGGAACTATGGCTACACCTTC
NA	TRBV7-8	NA	TRBJ2-3	CASRPDYQSTDTQYF	TGTGCCAGCAGACCGGACTACCAAAGCACAGATACGCAGTATTTT
TRBD1	TRBV18	NA	TRBJ2-7	CASSQGTGGSEQYF	TGTGCCAGCTCTCAAGGGACAGGGGGGTCAGAGCAGTACTTC
TRBD2	TRBV12-5	NA	TRBJ2-1	CASGLGSGGGNEQFF	TGTGCTAGTGGTTTGGGTTCGGGAGGGGGGAATGAGCAGTTCTTC
NA	TRBV7-9	NA	TRBJ1-3	CASRTGMAGNTIYF	TGTGCCAGCAGAACAGGGATGGCTGGAAACACCATATATTTT
NA	TRBV7-8	NA	TRBJ1-5	CASSLGQFNQPQHF	TGTGCCAGCAGCTTAGGGCAGTTCAATCAGCCCCAGCATTTT
NA	TRBV7-9	NA	TRBJ2-4	CASSLEEGIAKNIQYF	TGTGCCAGCAGCTTAGAGGAGGGGATAGCCAAAAACATTCAGTACTTC
TRBD2	TRBV29-1	NA	TRBJ2-2	CSVVEREGAGELFF	TGCAGCGTGGTGGAGCGGGAGGGGGCCGGGGAGCTGTTTTTT
TRBD1	TRBV5-1	NA	TRBJ1-1	CASSLETGAEAFF	TGCGCCAGCAGCTTGGAGACAGGGGCTGAAGCTTTCTTT
TRBD2	TRBV11-3	NA	TRBJ2-7	CASSQFGTSETYEQYF	TGTGCCAGCAGCCAATTCGGGACTAGCGAAACCTACGAGCAGTACTTC
NA	TRBV4-1	NA	TRBJ2-1	CASSQGRIFGSYNEQFF	TGCGCCAGCAGCCAAGGCAGGATTTTTGGCTCCTACAATGAGCAGTTCTTC
TRBD2	TRBV14	NA	TRBJ2-1	CASSQASGTSYNEQFF	TGTGCCAGCAGCCAGGCTAGCGGGACCTCCTACAATGAGCAGTTCTTC
TRBD2	TRBV7-3	NA	TRBJ2-3	CASSRLAGGADTQYF	TGTGCCAGCAGTCGACTAGCGGGGGGCGCAGATACGCAGTATTTT
NA	TRBV11-2	NA	TRBJ2-7	CASQRPGRDLGEQYF	TGTGCCAGCCAGAGGCCCGGACGGGATTTAGGGGAGCAGTACTTC